This T cell receptor (beta chain) was identified during a study of CD8+CD57+ T cells in acquired aplastic anemia. Across the study: Roughly 3 ug was the average amount of DNA from sorted CD4+ and CD8+ cells.

Turning to this clonotype: Its antigen is not known.

Study conclusions and caveats: Patients shared 25 to 30 CD8+ CDR3 sequences with controls. Patients were compared with controls for CD8+ Simpson's diversity, and no significant difference emerged.

Patients who underwent sequencing had shown CD8+CD57+ cell expansion by flow cytometry. According to the study, genomic DNA was the template for TCR beta VDJ and CDR3 profiling. TCRdb used MiXCR to reprocess the reads, holding one entry per CDR3 protein. The table lists about 150,000 distinct CDR3 sequences, 40% to 60% of them singletons. The TCR sequence derives from a human donor with aplastic anemia. Sequencing input: sorted CD4+, CD8+, or CD8+CD57+ T cells (not recorded which) from PBMCs.

CDR3 DNA sequence: TGTGCCAGCAGAGGACTAGCGGACCTCACAGATACGCAGTATTTT. Residues: CASRGLADLTDTQYF. V is TRBV6-1 and J is TRBJ2-3, with 10 bases aligning to TRBD2. Trimming took 6 bases from V and 2 from J; bases not matched to a gene: 5. Germline-derived CDR1 and CDR2 are MNHNS and SASEGT. This CDR3 comprises 15 residues.